This passage covers 17 T cell receptor beta chains from one sample sequenced in a study of shared clonotypes between healthy human individuals. TCRdb keeps only in-frame clones here, not all; method: immunoSEQ multiplex PCR. The sample consists of more than 450,000 clones, approximately 79% of them appearing once. The sample was PBMCs. These receptors were collected from a woman aged 35 to 49 in good health. Some clones in this sample may be carry-over from other donors' samples.

J is TRBJ1-4 and V is TRBV7-8; possible D gene TRBD1, 6 bases. The CDR3 covers 17 residues. V lost 5 bases, J lost 4 bases, and 20 bases lay in between. Germline CDR1 is SGHVS and CDR2 is FQNEAQ. The CDR3 reads CASSVYPRGHSNEKLFF. Written as DNA, the CDR3 is TGTGCCAGCAGCGTATACCCCAGGGGTCATAGTAATGAAAAACTGTTTTTT.

The chain couples TRBV27 to TRBJ2-7, with TRBD2 matching over 11 bases. V shed 10 bases and J 4 bases; nucleotides not matched to a gene: 15. Germline V gene data show CDR1 as MNHEY and CDR2 as SMNVEV (reference sequence). This CDR3 comprises 16 residues. The CDR3 spells CANPTSGDRVKYEQYF. CDR3 DNA sequence: TGTGCCAACCCGACTAGCGGGGATAGGGTGAAATACGAGCAGTACTTC.

There are a few counts of this clone. The chain uses TRBV19 and TRBJ2-1; 8 nucleotides align to TRBD2. The germline CDR1 and CDR2 sequences are LNHDA and SQIVND (reference sequence). V gave up 5 bases and J gave up 9 bases; unmatched junction bases: 6. CDR3 length: 13 amino acids. CDR3 nucleotides: TGTGCCAGTAGTCCCAGGGCGGGAGGTGAGCAGTTCTTC. It codes for CASSPRAGGEQFF.

The rearrangement links TRBV7-2 to TRBJ2-7; D not resolved. Trimming took off 3 bases at V and 7 bases at J, with 10 bases between the two ends. The CDR3 length is 12 residues. Per germline, CDR1 SGHTA and CDR2 FQGNSA. For the CDR3, the DNA is TGTGCCAGCAGCTTCCTGTATAGGGAGCAGTACTTC. Translation gives CASSFLYREQYF.

V gene TRBV15 combines with J gene TRBJ2-1, with TRBD2 matching over 12 bases. Germline V lookup: CDR1 LNHNV, CDR2 YYDKDF (reference sequence). The CDR3 runs 21 residues. V trimming: 4 bases; J trimming: 5 bases; junction bases outside the gene matches: 21. For the CDR3, the DNA is TGTGCCACCAGCAAACTAGCGGGAGGACCCGTATTCTTTCTTGGTCACAATGAGCAGTTCTTC. Its protein product is CATSKLAGGPVFFLGHNEQFF.

The chain uses TRBV5-6 and TRBJ1-3; TRBD1 agrees at 7 bases. Unmatched junction bases numbered 13, after V lost 4 bases and J lost 0 bases. Germline lookup yields CDR1 SGHDT and CDR2 YYEEEE. This CDR3 has 18 amino acids. The CDR3 sequence: CASSRTWDSWGSGNTIYF. DNA of the CDR3: TGTGCCAGCAGCCGAACCTGGGACAGCTGGGGCTCTGGAAACACCATATATTTT.

The chain combines TRBV6-4 with TRBJ2-1; D unresolved. From germline, CDR1 is MRHNA and CDR2 SNTAGT. Trimming stripped 4 bases from V and 0 bases from J, with 10 bases between. This CDR3 has 15 residues. The CDR3 DNA reads as TGTGCCAGCAGTGTGGTAGCAGGCTCCTACAATGAGCAGTTCTTC. It codes for CASSVVAGSYNEQFF.

The chain combines TRBV7-3 with TRBJ2-2, with 8 bases aligning to TRBD2. Unmatched junction bases numbered 14, after V lost 10 bases and J lost 7 bases. The germline V gene has CDR1 SGHTA and CDR2 FQGTGA. The CDR3 runs 15 residues. This chain's CDR3 is CANPKRGLDVGELFF. The CDR3 region has the DNA TGTGCCAACCCGAAGAGGGGACTAGACGTCGGGGAGCTGTTTTTT. Supplemented by reference TRBV7-3 and TRBJ2-2, the full variable domain reads GAGVSQTPSNKVTEKGKYVELRCDPISGHTALYWYRQSLGQGPEFLIYFQGTGAADDSGLPNDRFFAVRPEGSVSTLKIQRTERGDSAVYLCANPKRGLDVGELFFGEGSRLTVL.

The genes are TRBV19 and TRBJ2-7; a weak D match, TRBD1 (5 bases). The germline gives CDR1 LNHDA, CDR2 SQIVND (reference sequence). Trimming took off 6 bases at V and 4 bases at J, with 16 bases between the two ends. The CDR3 has 14 residues. CDR3 DNA: TGTGCCAGTAGCCGTCAGGGAAATTCTTACGAGCAGTACTTC. Its protein product is CASSRQGNSYEQYF.

This chain connects TRBV27 to TRBJ2-1, with D perhaps matching TRBD1 (5 bases). Germline CDR1 and CDR2: MNHEY and SMNVEV (reference sequence). Trimming removed 10 bases from V and 4 bases from J, with 11 bases in between. The CDR3 runs to 12 residues. The DNA of the CDR3 is TGTGCCACTCAGGGATGGTACAATGAGCAGTTCTTC. It is translated as CATQGWYNEQFF.

This rearrangement joins TRBV6-1 to TRBJ1-2, with 8 bases matching TRBD1. The germline gives CDR1 MNHNS, CDR2 SASEGT. The CDR3 sequence is 13 residues long. The ends lost 6 bases at V and 6 bases at J; junction bases unmatched: 6. CDR3 nucleotide sequence: TGTGCCAGCAGACTCGGGACAGGCGATGGCTACACCTTC. Translating it yields CASRLGTGDGYTF.

This clone has just a few counts. The V and J genes are TRBV7-3 and TRBJ1-1; TRBD1 aligns across 9 bases. Per germline, CDR1 SGHTA and CDR2 FQGTGA. CDR3 length equals 13 residues. J lost 4 bases, V lost 5 bases, and 2 bases had no gene match. CDR3 sequence: CASSPTGGTEAFF. DNA for the CDR3: TGTGCCAGCAGCCCGACAGGGGGCACTGAAGCTTTCTTT.

The gene calls are TRBV7-8 and TRBJ1-4, with a possible D match to TRBD1 (6 bases). V dropped 5 bases and J dropped 9 bases, with 19 bases sitting between them. CDR1 and CDR2 from the germline V gene are SGHVS and FQNEAQ. The CDR3 extends over 15 amino acids. The CDR3 DNA sequence: TGTGCCAGCAGCGCACAGGGTTATGCGCATAAAAAACTGTTTTTT. Its protein product is CASSAQGYAHKKLFF.

This clone was picked up a small number of times. The V gene is TRBV21-1, the J gene TRBJ2-7; the table's D call, TRBD1, was not checked against the DNA. TRBV21-1 is a known pseudogene. The CDR3 consists of 14 residues. CDR3: CASSSGTVPYEQYF. CDR3 nucleotides: TGTGCCAGCAGCTCCGGGACAGTTCCCTACGAGCAGTACTTC.

The chain combines TRBV19 with TRBJ2-2, with TRBD2 identical over 8 bases. Germline CDR1 reads LNHDA; CDR2 reads SQIVND (reference sequence). This CDR3 comprises 15 residues. V shed 7 bases and J 4 bases; nucleotides not matched to a gene: 8. The CDR3 here is CASTSQAGVTGELFF. The CDR3 DNA reads TGTGCCAGTACCTCTCAAGCGGGAGTCACCGGGGAGCTGTTTTTT.

On this clone itself: Other DNA sequences in this sample translate to the same CDR3. The J gene is TRBJ2-2, the V gene TRBV19, with 12 bases identical to TRBD2. The CDR3 is 15 residues long. V trimming: 5 bases; J trimming: 2 bases; junction bases outside the gene matches: 0. Germline V gives CDR1 LNHDA, CDR2 SQIVND (reference sequence). The CDR3 is CASSGLAGNTGELFF. The CDR3 coding sequence is TGTGCCAGTAGTGGACTAGCGGGAAACACCGGGGAGCTGTTTTTT.

For this clone: The junction departs from the called germline gene at one end, perhaps through a read error. This chain joins TRBV7-7 and TRBJ2-1; TRBD1 or TRBD2 may be the D gene (5 bases each). The CDR3 extends over 13 amino acids. The germline gives CDR1 SSHAT, CDR2 FNYEAQ (reference sequence). For the CDR3, the DNA is TGTGCTAGCAGCTTAGAGGGTGGGGGTGAGCAGTTCTTC. Protein: CASSLEGGGEQFF.